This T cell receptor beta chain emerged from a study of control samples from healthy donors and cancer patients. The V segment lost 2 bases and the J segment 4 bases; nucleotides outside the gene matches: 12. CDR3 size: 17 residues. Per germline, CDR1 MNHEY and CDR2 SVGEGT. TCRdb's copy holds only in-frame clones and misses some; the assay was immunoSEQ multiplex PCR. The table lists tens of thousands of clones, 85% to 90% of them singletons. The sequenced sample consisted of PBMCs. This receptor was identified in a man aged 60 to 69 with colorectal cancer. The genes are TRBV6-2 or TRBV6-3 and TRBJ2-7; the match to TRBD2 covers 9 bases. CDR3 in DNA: TGTGCCAGCAGTTACCCTCGGAGGGCGGGGGGGAGGTACGAGCAGTACTTC. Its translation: CASSYPRRAGGRYEQYF.